Shown below are 29 T cell receptor beta chains from a single sample sequenced in a study of cytotoxic CD8 clonotypes in ibrutinib-treated CLL. Here immunoSEQ multiplex PCR was the method, and the copy in TCRdb shows in-frame clones only, minus some. The profile shows around 250,000 clones, roughly 70% of them singletons. The sample in question was PBMCs, obtained after 24 months of ibrutinib treatment. Source of these receptors: a human donor with chronic lymphocytic leukemia.

The chain has TRBV10-3 and TRBJ2-7; D may correspond to TRBD1 or TRBD2 (5 bases each). V was clipped by 2 bases and J by 2 bases, with 7 bases between them. Germline CDR1 ENHRY, CDR2 SYGVKD. CDR3 length: 13 amino acids. CDR3 nucleotides: TGTGCCATCAGTGAGGGGGGACCCTACGAGCAGTACTTC. Translated: CAISEGGPYEQYF.

The chain joins TRBV28 to TRBJ2-7; the match to TRBD1 covers 8 bases. The CDR3 consists of 15 residues. Trimming cost V 2 bases and J 2 bases; bases outside gene matches: 5. Germline V gene lookup returns CDR1 MDHEN and CDR2 SYDVKM. The CDR3 sequence: CASSLMDRVPYEQYF. In DNA form, the CDR3 reads TGTGCCAGCAGTTTAATGGACAGGGTGCCCTACGAGCAGTACTTC. Full variable domain (missing parts from reference TRBV28 and TRBJ2-7): DVKVTQSSRYLVKRTGEKVFLECVQDMDHENMFWYRQDPGLGLRLIYFSYDVKMKEKGDIPEGYSVSREKKERFSLILESASTNQTSMYLCASSLMDRVPYEQYFGPGTRLTVT.

This chain connects TRBV5-1 to TRBJ2-7; 14 bases fit TRBD2. There are 17 residues in the CDR3. Germline values: CDR1 SGHRS, CDR2 YFSETQ. Germline trimming cut 3 bases from V and 7 bases from J; bases unmatched to any gene: 12. CDR3 amino acids: CASSWSGGTSGSSEQYF. The CDR3 DNA sequence: TGCGCCAGCAGCTGGAGCGGGGGGACTAGCGGGAGTTCGGAGCAGTACTTC.

This clone turned up a few times. The chain uses TRBV27 and TRBJ2-1; 7 bases line up with TRBD1. Trimming at V came to 6 bases and at J to 6 bases, leaving 8 bases not matched to a gene. The CDR3 sequence is 14 residues long. CDR1 MNHEY and CDR2 SMNVEV come from the germline V gene (reference sequence). The CDR3 nucleotides read TGTGCCAGCAGCGAGGGGGCTGTTCGCAATGAGCAGTTCTTC. The encoded protein is CASSEGAVRNEQFF.

J is TRBJ1-2 and V is TRBV5-8; D is perhaps TRBD1 (6 bases). Germline V lookup: CDR1 SGHTS, CDR2 YDEGEE. This CDR3 is built from 11 residues. The ends were cut back, 5 bases at V and 8 bases at J, with 10 bases in the middle. CDR3 DNA: TGTGCCAGCAGTTCAGGGGTGGGCTACACCTTC. Its translation: CASSSGVGYTF.

This clone was observed a single time. The chain links TRBV5-4 to TRBJ2-1; 10 bases are a match to TRBD2. Losses at the gene ends were 4 bases for V and 8 bases for J; bases not matched to a gene: 9. Germline assignment: CDR1 SGHNT and CDR2 YYREEE (reference sequence). This CDR3 spans 15 amino acids. The CDR3 coding sequence is TGTGCCAGCAGCCATACTAGCGGGACTAAGTATGAGCAGTTCTTC. This gives the protein CASSHTSGTKYEQFF.

This clone was counted between two and nine times. The chain couples TRBV29-1 to TRBJ1-2; D is undetermined. The CDR3 loop spans 12 amino acids. The V end was cut by 2 bases, the J end by 2 bases, with 6 bases between. CDR1 is SQVTM and CDR2 is ANQGSEA in the germline V gene. The CDR3 region has the DNA TGCAGCGTTGAACATCAGAACTATGGCTACACCTTC. Amino acid sequence: CSVEHQNYGYTF.

The rearrangement links TRBV9 to TRBJ2-2, with D perhaps given as TRBD1 or TRBD2 (6 bases each). The CDR3 extends over 16 amino acids. Germline assignment: CDR1 SGDLS and CDR2 YYNGEE. Trimming took off 4 bases at V and 0 bases at J, with 13 bases between the two ends. The CDR3 DNA reads TGTGCCAGCAGCTTAACCGGGGGCCCGAACACCGGGGAGCTGTTTTTT. Protein product: CASSLTGGPNTGELFF.

As regards this clone: The same CDR3 also results from other DNA sequences found in this sample. The chain carries TRBV7-3 and TRBJ1-1; 7 bases align to TRBD1. J was trimmed by 3 bases and V by 5 bases; bases with no gene match: 3. Germline loops: CDR1 SGHTA, CDR2 FQGTGA. This CDR3 spans 13 amino acids. CDR3 sequence reads: CASSRQGDTEAFF. The CDR3 nucleotides are TGTGCCAGCAGCCGACAGGGAGACACTGAAGCTTTCTTT.

This sequence joins TRBV5-1 and TRBJ1-1; D gene uncertain. Germline-derived CDR1 and CDR2 are SGHRS and YFSETQ. The length of the CDR3 is 16 residues. The ends were cut back, 2 bases at V and 3 bases at J, with 17 bases in the middle. CDR3 nucleotide sequence: TGCGCCAGCAGCTTACCCAGTGGCAGGTCAGACACTGAAGCTTTCTTT. It yields the protein CASSLPSGRSDTEAFF. The whole variable domain, filled in from reference TRBV5-1 and TRBJ1-1, reads KAGVTQTPRYLIKTRGQQVTLSCSPISGHRSVSWYQQTPGQGLQFLFEYFSETQRNKGNFPGRFSGRQFSNSRSEMNVSTLELGDSALYLCASSLPSGRSDTEAFFGQGTRLTVV.

V gene TRBV28 combines with J gene TRBJ1-5; D is possibly TRBD1 (6 bases). This CDR3 has 17 residues. The ends were cut back, 5 bases at V and 7 bases at J, with 24 bases in the middle. Germline loops: CDR1 MDHEN, CDR2 SYDVKM. CDR3 residues: CASSQKKDSRGEQPQHF. The CDR3 nucleotides are TGTGCCAGCAGTCAAAAAAAGGACAGTAGGGGCGAACAGCCCCAGCATTTT.

The chain joins TRBV6-5 to TRBJ1-5, with a possible D match to TRBD1 (5 bases). Germline CDR1 is MNHEY and CDR2 is SVGAGI. Trimming removed 6 bases from V and 6 bases from J, with 9 bases in between. The CDR3 length is 12 residues. The CDR3: CASRARGQPQHF. In DNA form, the CDR3 reads TGTGCCAGCAGGGCGAGGGGTCAGCCCCAGCATTTT.

The V gene is TRBV27, the J gene TRBJ2-1; 9 nucleotides agree with TRBD2. The V segment lost 6 bases and the J segment 3 bases; nucleotides outside the gene matches: 6. The CDR3 sequence is 15 residues long. Germline CDR1 is MNHEY and CDR2 is SMNVEV (reference sequence). For the CDR3, the DNA is TGTGCCAGCAGAGACTATAGCGGGAGCTACAATGAGCAGTTCTTC. Translation: CASRDYSGSYNEQFF.

This chain connects TRBV5-3 to TRBJ2-7; D is ambiguous. TRBV5-3 is designated an ORF whose function remains uncertain. The V gene lost 1 base and the J gene lost 5 bases, with 19 bases spanning the gap. This CDR3 spans 16 amino acids. This chain's CDR3 is CARSLKPSRAADEQYF. The CDR3, as DNA: TGTGCCAGAAGCTTGAAGCCCAGCCGGGCCGCGGACGAGCAGTACTTC.

This clone was detected only once. The rearrangement uses TRBV4-1 and TRBJ2-7; D call uncertain. Deletions cut 0 bases from V and 0 bases from J, with 9 bases between. The CDR3 is made up of 15 amino acids. Looked up from germline, CDR1 is MGHRA and CDR2 is YSYEKL. The CDR3 sequence: CASSQDAVTSYEQYF. In DNA, the CDR3 is TGCGCCAGCAGCCAAGATGCAGTAACCTCCTACGAGCAGTACTTC.

The V call is TRBV30, the J call TRBJ2-2; D call uncertain. V lost 4 bases and J 0 bases, leaving 6 bases between the germline ends. CDR1 is GTSNPN, CDR2 SVGIG, per germline (reference sequence). This CDR3 region has 13 residues. The CDR3 region has the DNA TGTGCCTGGACACCAGCGAACACCGGGGAGCTGTTTTTT. It translates to CAWTPANTGELFF.

This chain connects TRBV4-2 to TRBJ2-5, with TRBD1 as a possible D gene (6 bases). The V end was cut by 2 bases, the J end by 5 bases, with 21 bases between. CDR3 length equals 17 residues. Germline assignment: CDR1 LGHNA and CDR2 YNFKEQ. This CDR3 is CASSQKAALGGIETQYF. DNA of the CDR3: TGTGCCAGCAGCCAAAAAGCTGCATTAGGGGGAATCGAGACCCAGTACTTC.

The chain is built from TRBV7-6 and TRBJ2-7; 7 bases are shared with TRBD1. Germline values: CDR1 SGHVS, CDR2 FNYEAQ. This CDR3 contains 16 residues. Trimming removed 1 base from V and 2 bases from J; junction bases left unmatched: 8. DNA for the CDR3: TGTGCCAGCAGCTTAGTGGGGACAGAACCCACCTACGAGCAGTACTTC. Protein: CASSLVGTEPTYEQYF.

V and J are TRBV2 and TRBJ2-4, with 8 bases fitting TRBD2. CDR1 and CDR2 (germline): SNHLY, FYNNEI. CDR3 length equals 15 residues. The V gene end was trimmed by 7 bases and the J gene end by 4 bases; junction bases not matched to a gene: 9. In DNA form, the CDR3 reads TGTGCCAGCAAGAGTCGAACGGGAGGGAAAAACATTCAGTACTTC. Its protein is CASKSRTGGKNIQYF.

The chain combines TRBV28 with TRBJ2-5; 8 bases fit TRBD2. Germline lookup yields CDR1 MDHEN and CDR2 SYDVKM. Unmatched junction bases numbered 9, after V lost 1 base and J lost 5 bases. The CDR3 runs to 16 residues. DNA for the CDR3: TGTGCCAGCAGTTTATTTGATAGCGGGACGCGGGAGACCCAGTACTTC. Translating it yields CASSLFDSGTRETQYF.

The J gene is TRBJ2-5, the V gene TRBV19, with TRBD2 identical over 7 bases. After removal of 9 bases from V and 5 bases from J, the junction contained 15 bases not matched to a gene. Germline-derived CDR1 and CDR2 are LNHDA and SQIVND (reference sequence). This CDR3 is 15 amino acids long. The CDR3 bases are TGTGCCAGCTCCTCTAGCGGAGGGCCCTGGGAGACCCAGTACTTC. Translation gives CASSSSGGPWETQYF.

The chain is built from TRBV6-5 and TRBJ2-2; TRBD1 matches 7 bases. In germline, CDR1 is MNHEY, CDR2 SVGAGI. Unmatched junction bases numbered 11, after V lost 7 bases and J lost 6 bases. CDR3 length equals 15 residues. This chain's CDR3 is CASTRQGGSPGELFF. Here the CDR3 DNA reads TGTGCCAGCACCAGACAGGGTGGAAGCCCCGGGGAGCTGTTTTTT.

The chain couples TRBV10-3 to TRBJ2-1; D not resolved. Germline V lookup: CDR1 ENHRY, CDR2 SYGVKD. This CDR3 contains 11 residues. Trimming removed 7 bases at V and 4 bases at J, with 5 bases between. The CDR3 nucleotides read TGTGCCATCACCGGTTACAATGAGCAGTTCTTC. As protein: CAITGYNEQFF.

This chain uses TRBV5-1 with TRBJ2-5; tentatively, D is TRBD1 (5 bases). CDR1 SGHRS and CDR2 YFSETQ come from the germline V gene. V shed 4 bases and J shed 3 bases, with 16 bases lying between them. The length of the CDR3 is 15 residues. The CDR3 here is CASSGLNQGEETQYF. CDR3 coding DNA: TGCGCCAGCAGCGGCCTCAATCAGGGCGAAGAGACCCAGTACTTC.

With regard to this clone: The sample holds other DNA sequences that translate to the same CDR3. The chain links TRBV2 to TRBJ1-4; TRBD1 might be the D (5 bases). From germline, CDR1 is SNHLY and CDR2 FYNNEI. V was trimmed by 6 bases and J by 0 bases, leaving 8 bases between them. The CDR3 runs 14 residues. As DNA, the CDR3 is TGTGCCAGCAGGACAGTTGCAACTAATGAAAAACTGTTTTTT. This sequence encodes CASRTVATNEKLFF.

V gene TRBV5-1 combines with J gene TRBJ1-1, with TRBD1 identical over 8 bases. The CDR3 runs to 15 residues. The germline V gene encodes CDR1 SGHRS and CDR2 YFSETQ. After removal of 6 bases from V and 1 base from J, the junction contained 8 bases not matched to a gene. The CDR3 DNA reads as TGCGCCAGCACTTCAGGGGGCATGGGGAACACTGAAGCTTTCTTT. Protein sequence: CASTSGGMGNTEAFF.

The chain recombines TRBV6-5 with TRBJ2-3; 10 bases fit TRBD2. The CDR3 contains 15 residues. The ends lost 2 bases at V and 3 bases at J; junction bases unmatched: 2. The germline CDR1 and CDR2 sequences are MNHEY and SVGAGI. This chain's CDR3 is CASSYLAGVTDTQYF. DNA for the CDR3: TGTGCCAGCAGTTACCTAGCGGGAGTAACAGATACGCAGTATTTT.

This clone was counted between two and nine times. The rearrangement uses TRBV7-2 and TRBJ1-5, with D unresolved. The CDR3 has 13 amino acids. Trimming took 2 bases from V and 5 from J, leaving 7 bases between them. Germline assignment: CDR1 SGHTA and CDR2 FQGNSA. The CDR3 DNA reads TGTGCCAGCAGCTTATTAACAGATCAGCCCCAGCATTTT. As protein: CASSLLTDQPQHF.

The chain carries TRBV25-1 and TRBJ2-3; TRBD2 agrees at 10 bases. In germline, CDR1 is MGHDK, CDR2 SYGVNS. With 6 bases clipped from V and 1 base from J, the junction kept 7 bases outside the gene matches. The CDR3 covers 16 residues. The CDR3 nucleotides are TGTGCCAGCAGAGGAGATACTAGCGGGGGCACAGATACGCAGTATTTT. Translation: CASRGDTSGGTDTQYF. The full variable domain, with the rest looked up from reference TRBV25-1 and TRBJ2-3, is EADIYQTPRYLVIGTGKKITLECSQTMGHDKMYWYQQDPGMELHLIHYSYGVNSTEKGDLSSESTVSRIRTEHFPLTLESARPSHTSQYLCASRGDTSGGTDTQYFGPGTRLTVL.